This T cell receptor (beta chain) stems from a study of blood T cell repertoires in COVID-19. In the study overall: Nucleic acid was either cDNA or gDNA, and it came from T cells, B-cell-depleted T cells, or PBMCs.

The CDR3 runs 14 residues. Germline-derived CDR1 and CDR2 are LGHDT and YNNKEL (reference sequence). Profiled with immunoSEQ multiplex PCR; TCRdb holds only in-frame clones, not every one. The sample gives a few hundred thousand clones, 85% to 90% of which show up once; roughly 1.7% is in the top ten. A note on this clone: At one of its ends the junction is not consistent with the germline gene, which may arise from a read error.

The sequencing sample was made of PBMCs or T cells enriched from blood (not recorded which). The sequence was obtained from a middle-aged man who had recovered from COVID-19. The gene calls are TRBV3-1 (or the pseudogene TRBV3-2) and TRBJ1-4, with a possible D match to TRBD1 (5 bases). CDR3 amino acids: CASSQDGGRGKTVF. Written as DNA, the CDR3 is TGTGCCAGCAGCCAAGATGGGGGGAGGGGAAAAACTGTTTTT.